One T cell receptor beta chain is described in this entry. This sample is part of a study of blood T cell repertoires in COVID-19. Assay used: immunoSEQ multiplex PCR; TCRdb lists only in-frame clones, some missing. This repertoire shows about 69,000 clones, about 86% found once; its top ten account for 15% to 20%. In germline, CDR1 is MNHEY, CDR2 SVGAGI. V dropped 7 bases and J dropped 2 bases, with 6 bases sitting between them. CDR3 length: 12 residues. This TCR was sampled from a man aged 40-55 years with COVID-19, enrolled during active disease. The gene calls are TRBV6-5 and TRBJ1-5; D remains unclear. Sequences were obtained from peripheral blood. CDR3 protein: CASKSGNQPQHF. As DNA, the CDR3 is TGTGCCAGCAAGTCAGGCAATCAGCCCCAGCATTTT.